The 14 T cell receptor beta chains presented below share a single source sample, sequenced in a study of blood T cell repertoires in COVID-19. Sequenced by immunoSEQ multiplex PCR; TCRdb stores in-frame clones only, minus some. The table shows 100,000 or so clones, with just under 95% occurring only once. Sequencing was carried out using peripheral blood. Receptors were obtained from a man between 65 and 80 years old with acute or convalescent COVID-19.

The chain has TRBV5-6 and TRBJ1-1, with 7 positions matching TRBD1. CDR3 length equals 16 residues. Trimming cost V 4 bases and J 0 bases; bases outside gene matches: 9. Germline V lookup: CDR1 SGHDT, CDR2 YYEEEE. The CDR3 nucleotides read TGTGCCAGCAGCATCGAACAGGGGAATTTGAACACTGAAGCTTTCTTT. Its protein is CASSIEQGNLNTEAFF.

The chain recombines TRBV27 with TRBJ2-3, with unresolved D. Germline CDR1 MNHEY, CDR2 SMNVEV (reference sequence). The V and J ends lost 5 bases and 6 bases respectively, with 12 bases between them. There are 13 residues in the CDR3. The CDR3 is CASSPRPVDTQYF. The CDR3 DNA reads TGTGCCAGCAGTCCCCGCCCGGTTGATACGCAGTATTTT.

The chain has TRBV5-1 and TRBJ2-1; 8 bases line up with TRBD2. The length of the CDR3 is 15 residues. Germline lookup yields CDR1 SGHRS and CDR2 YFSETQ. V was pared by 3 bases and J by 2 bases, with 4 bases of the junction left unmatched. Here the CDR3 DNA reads TGCGCCAGCAGCTCCGGACTAGCTGCCTACAATGAGCAGTTCTTC. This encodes CASSSGLAAYNEQFF.

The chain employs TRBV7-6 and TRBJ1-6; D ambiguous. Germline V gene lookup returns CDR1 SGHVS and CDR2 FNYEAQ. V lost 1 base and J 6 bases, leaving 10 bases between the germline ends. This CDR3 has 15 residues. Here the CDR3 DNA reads TGTGCCAGCAGCTTAGTGGAGGGTGGTAATTCACCCCTCCACTTT. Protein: CASSLVEGGNSPLHF.

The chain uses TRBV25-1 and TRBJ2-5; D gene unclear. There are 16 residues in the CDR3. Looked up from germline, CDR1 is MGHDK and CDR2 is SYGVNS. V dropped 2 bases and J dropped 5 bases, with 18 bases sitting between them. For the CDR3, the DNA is TGTGCCAGCAGTGAACCTACCCACTACACCCACGAGACCCAGTACTTC. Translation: CASSEPTHYTHETQYF.

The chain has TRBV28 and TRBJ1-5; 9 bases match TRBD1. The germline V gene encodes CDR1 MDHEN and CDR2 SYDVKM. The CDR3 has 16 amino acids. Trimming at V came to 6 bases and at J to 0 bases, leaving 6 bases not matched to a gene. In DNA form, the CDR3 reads TGTGCCAGCAGGGGGGGGACAGGGTATAGCAATCAGCCCCAGCATTTT. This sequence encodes CASRGGTGYSNQPQHF.

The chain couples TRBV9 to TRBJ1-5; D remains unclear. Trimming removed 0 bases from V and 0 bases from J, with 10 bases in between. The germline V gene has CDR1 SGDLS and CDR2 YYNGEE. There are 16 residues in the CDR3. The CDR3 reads CASSVVSRYSNQPQHF. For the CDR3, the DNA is TGTGCCAGCAGCGTAGTATCCAGATATAGCAATCAGCCCCAGCATTTT.

The CDR3 nucleotides are TGTGCCAGTAGTATAGAGCTAGGATTAGCCGGACTCAGCACAGATACGCAGTATTTT. This translates into CASSIELGLAGLSTDTQYF. The rearrangement links TRBV19 to TRBJ2-3, with a weak D call TRBD2 (5 bases). Germline values: CDR1 LNHDA, CDR2 SQIVND (reference sequence). The CDR3 sequence is 19 residues long. V was trimmed by 0 bases and J by 0 bases, leaving 19 bases between them.

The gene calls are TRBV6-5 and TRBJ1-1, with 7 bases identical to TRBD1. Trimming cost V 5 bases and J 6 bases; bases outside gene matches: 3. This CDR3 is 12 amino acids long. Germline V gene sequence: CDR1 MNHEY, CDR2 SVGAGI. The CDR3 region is CASSTGEAEAFF. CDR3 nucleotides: TGTGCCAGCAGTACAGGGGAAGCTGAAGCTTTCTTT.

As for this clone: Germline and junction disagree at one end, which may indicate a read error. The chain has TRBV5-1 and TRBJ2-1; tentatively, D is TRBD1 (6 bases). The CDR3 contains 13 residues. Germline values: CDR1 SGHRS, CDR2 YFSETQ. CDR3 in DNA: TGCGCCAGCAAACTTCCCGGGACACCATTTACACTCTTC. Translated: CASKLPGTPFTLF.

The chain's CDR3 is CASSLRSEKLFF. The CDR3 nucleotides are TGTGCCAGCAGCTTAAGGAGTGAAAAACTGTTTTTT. V is TRBV12-3 or TRBV12-4 and J is TRBJ1-4; no clear D. The V end was cut by 6 bases, the J end by 7 bases, with 9 bases between. There are 12 residues in the CDR3.

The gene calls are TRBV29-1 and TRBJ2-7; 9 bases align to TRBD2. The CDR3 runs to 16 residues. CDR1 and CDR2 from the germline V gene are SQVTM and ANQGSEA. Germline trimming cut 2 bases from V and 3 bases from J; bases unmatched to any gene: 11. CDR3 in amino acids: CSVESGVSGRDYEQYF. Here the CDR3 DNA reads TGCAGCGTTGAATCAGGGGTTAGCGGGAGAGACTACGAGCAGTACTTC.

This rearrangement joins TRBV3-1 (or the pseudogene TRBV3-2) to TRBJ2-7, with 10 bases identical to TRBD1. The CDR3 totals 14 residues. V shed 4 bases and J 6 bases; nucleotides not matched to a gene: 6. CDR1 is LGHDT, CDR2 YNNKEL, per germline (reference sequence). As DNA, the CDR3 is TGTGCCAGCAGCCGGGACAGGGGCTTCGGCGAGCAGTACTTC. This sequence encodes CASSRDRGFGEQYF.

The CDR3 DNA reads as TGTGCCAGCAGTTTACCCAGCGGGCACAACTATGGCTACACCTTC. This encodes CASSLPSGHNYGYTF. V gene TRBV28 combines with J gene TRBJ1-2; D ambiguous. The germline V and J ends were trimmed by 2 bases and 2 bases, with 12 bases remaining between them. The CDR3 totals 15 residues. Germline V gives CDR1 MDHEN, CDR2 SYDVKM.